This section outlines one T cell receptor beta chain sequence together with its context. No antigen is known for it. These data originate in a study of response to subunit inactivated influenza vaccine. General study results and limits: The authors offered the suggestion that each seasonal influenza vaccination recruits few new T cells.

TCRdb analysed the RT-PCR reads with MiXCR anew, one entry per CDR3 protein. The sample lists under 950,000 distinct CDR3 sequences, roughly 20% occurring once. Trimming pared 0 bases from V and 0 bases from J, leaving 8 bases between. CDR3 length: 15 residues. Germline-derived CDR1 and CDR2 are MGHRA and YSYEKL. The chain combines TRBV4-1 with TRBJ2-5; unclear D gene. This TCR was sampled from a man aged 45-65 years who received an inactivated influenza vaccine. Source: PBMCs from blood, taken 4 to 6 days after vaccination. This chain's CDR3 is CASSQEETYQETQYF. The CDR3 bases are TGCGCCAGCAGCCAAGAGGAGACGTACCAAGAGACCCAGTACTTC.